The 15 T cell receptor beta chains reported below all come from one sample, sequenced in a study of T cell responses to AZD1222 COVID-19 vaccine. The method was immunoSEQ multiplex PCR; TCRdb's version includes in-frame clones alone and lacks a portion of them. The sample yields some 150,000 clones, under 95% seen once. The source material was peripheral blood, sampled on day 0 of MenACWY control vaccination. The receptors were sampled from an adult in good health.

V and J are TRBV27 and TRBJ2-7; D is ambiguous. The V and J ends lost 5 bases and 0 bases respectively, with 8 bases between them. The CDR3 has 13 residues. Germline CDR1 is MNHEY and CDR2 is SMNVEV (reference sequence). This chain's CDR3 is CASSGGSSYEQYF. In DNA form, the CDR3 reads TGTGCCAGCAGTGGCGGTTCCTCCTACGAGCAGTACTTC.

The chain has TRBV23-1 and TRBJ1-1; D unresolved. TRBV23-1 falls under the ORF class, with uncertain function. The germline V and J ends were trimmed by 3 bases and 8 bases, with 16 bases remaining between them. The CDR3 length is 14 residues. The CDR3 nucleotides read TGCGCCAGCAGTCAGGGGTCGTACGTTTCCGAAGCTTTCTTT. This gives the protein CASSQGSYVSEAFF.

Only one count was recorded for this clone. The V and J genes are TRBV30 and TRBJ2-4; the match to TRBD1 covers 7 bases. V lost 0 bases to trimming and J lost 14 bases; unmatched junction nucleotides: 7. The CDR3 has 12 amino acids. CDR1 is GTSNPN and CDR2 is SVGIG in the germline V gene (reference sequence). Written as DNA, the CDR3 is TGTGCCTGGAGTGTAGGGGGCACACCGGAGTACTTC. This sequence encodes CAWSVGGTPEYF.

The chain combines TRBV18 with TRBJ1-5; 7 bases fit TRBD1. V shed 4 bases, J shed 3 bases, and the junction held 3 bases outside the gene matches. This CDR3 spans 14 amino acids. The germline V gene has CDR1 KGHSH and CDR2 LQKENI. The CDR3 DNA is TGTGCCAGCTCACAGGGGGCTAACAATCAGCCCCAGCATTTT. This gives the protein CASSQGANNQPQHF.

This clone showed up just a few times. This chain connects TRBV6-6 to TRBJ1-5, with D possibly TRBD1 on 6 matching bases. With 4 bases removed from V and 7 bases from J, the gap between germline ends came to 17 bases. Germline V gives CDR1 MNHNY, CDR2 SVGAGI (reference sequence). This CDR3 is built from 15 residues. The CDR3 sequence: CASSSQNRAEQPQHF. The CDR3 DNA is TGTGCCAGCAGTTCCCAGAACAGGGCTGAGCAGCCCCAGCATTTT.

The chain recombines TRBV30 with TRBJ2-7; D tentatively reads TRBD1 or TRBD2 (6 bases each). Trimming shortened V by 0 bases and J by 0 bases, and 12 bases separated the two germline ends. The CDR3 covers 15 residues. CDR1 and CDR2 (germline): GTSNPN, SVGIG (reference sequence). The CDR3 spells CAWSVRGHPSYEQYF. The CDR3 nucleotides read TGTGCCTGGAGTGTACGGGGGCACCCCTCCTACGAGCAGTACTTC.

The genes are TRBV6-5 and TRBJ1-1; TRBD1 agrees at 9 bases. V trimming: 6 bases; J trimming: 6 bases; junction bases outside the gene matches: 8. Germline V gene data show CDR1 as MNHEY and CDR2 as SVGAGI. The CDR3 consists of 14 residues. In nucleotides, the CDR3 is TGTGCCAGCAGGCTGGACAGGGGAATCGCTGAAGCTTTCTTT. Translated, it gives CASRLDRGIAEAFF.

The chain combines TRBV10-3 with TRBJ2-1; the D call may be TRBD1 or TRBD2 (6 bases each). Germline V CDR1 and CDR2: ENHRY, SYGVKD. V gave up 4 bases and J gave up 0 bases, with 13 bases separating them. This CDR3 is 16 amino acids long. CDR3 residues: CAISVRGASSYNEQFF. In DNA form, the CDR3 reads TGTGCCATCAGTGTGAGGGGGGCCAGCTCCTACAATGAGCAGTTCTTC.

This sequence joins TRBV6-5 and TRBJ2-5, with a weak D call TRBD1 (6 bases). Germline CDR1 reads MNHEY; CDR2 reads SVGAGI. The CDR3 loop spans 15 amino acids. Trimming stripped 0 bases from V and 6 bases from J, with 14 bases between. Written as DNA, the CDR3 is TGTGCCAGCAGTTACTCCGGGACCCAGGGGAAGACCCAGTACTTC. This translates into CASSYSGTQGKTQYF.

The V gene is TRBV27, the J gene TRBJ1-1, with D hard to call. V lost 7 bases and J lost 8, with 11 bases in between. Per the germline V gene, CDR1 is MNHEY and CDR2 is SMNVEV (reference sequence). This CDR3 comprises 11 residues. The CDR3 coding sequence is TGTGCCAGCATGGTTGGACTCGAAGCTTTCTTT. As protein: CASMVGLEAFF.

This clone was seen only once. The V call is TRBV18, the J call TRBJ1-6; 9 nucleotides agree with TRBD1. In germline, CDR1 is KGHSH, CDR2 LQKENI. The CDR3 totals 14 residues. Trimming at V came to 6 bases and at J to 10 bases, leaving 7 bases not matched to a gene. CDR3 nucleotide sequence: TGTGCCAGCTCCCTGGGACAGGGAGCCTCACCCCTCCACTTT. It specifies CASSLGQGASPLHF.

The chain is built from TRBV5-4 and TRBJ1-2; D is undetermined. Trimming removed 4 bases from V and 3 bases from J, with 19 bases in between. This CDR3 has 16 amino acids. Germline values: CDR1 SGHNT, CDR2 YYREEE (reference sequence). CDR3 nucleotides: TGTGCCAGCAGCAACCGACGGTCCCACGGGGACTATGGCTACACCTTC. As protein: CASSNRRSHGDYGYTF.

This clone was seen more than once but under ten times. CDR3 protein: CASRILGTNEKLFF. In DNA form, the CDR3 reads TGTGCCAGTAGGATCCTAGGGACTAATGAAAAACTGTTTTTT. The chain combines TRBV19 with TRBJ1-4; D not resolved. With 6 bases removed from V and 2 bases from J, the gap between germline ends came to 10 bases. Germline V lookup: CDR1 LNHDA, CDR2 SQIVND (reference sequence). This CDR3 comprises 14 residues.

This rearrangement joins TRBV9 to TRBJ2-2; D is undetermined. The CDR3 has 13 amino acids. The V and J ends lost 0 bases and 5 bases respectively, with 5 bases between them. Germline V CDR1 and CDR2: SGDLS, YYNGEE. DNA of the CDR3: TGTGCCAGCAGCGTAGACTTAACCGGGGAGCTGTTTTTT. Amino acid sequence: CASSVDLTGELFF.

This clone occurred a few times. The chain combines TRBV27 with TRBJ1-2, with TRBD1 identical over 8 bases. This CDR3 contains 13 residues. Germline assignment: CDR1 MNHEY and CDR2 SMNVEV (reference sequence). The V and J ends lost 8 bases and 3 bases, in that order; junction bases with no gene match: 5. CDR3 coding DNA: TGTGCCAGCGGTAAGACAGGGGACTATGGCTACACCTTC. The encoded protein is CASGKTGDYGYTF.